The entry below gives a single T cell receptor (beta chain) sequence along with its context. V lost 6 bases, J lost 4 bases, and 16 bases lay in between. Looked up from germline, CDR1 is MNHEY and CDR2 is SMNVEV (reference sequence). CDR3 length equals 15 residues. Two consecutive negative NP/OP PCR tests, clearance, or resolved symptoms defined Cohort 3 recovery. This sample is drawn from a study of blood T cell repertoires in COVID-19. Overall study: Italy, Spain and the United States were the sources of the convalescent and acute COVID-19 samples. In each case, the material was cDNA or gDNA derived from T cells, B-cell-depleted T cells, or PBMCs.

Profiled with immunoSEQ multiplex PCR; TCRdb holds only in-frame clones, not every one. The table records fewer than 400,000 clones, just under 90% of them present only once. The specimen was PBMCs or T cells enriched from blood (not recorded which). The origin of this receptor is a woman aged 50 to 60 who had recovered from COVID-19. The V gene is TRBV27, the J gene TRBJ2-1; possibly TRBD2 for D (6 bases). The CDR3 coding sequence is TGTGCCAGCAGCCCAGGGACTGCGGGGTACAATGAGCAGTTCTTC. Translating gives CASSPGTAGYNEQFF.